The next 20 T cell receptor beta chains were all read from a single sample in a study of STAT5B mutations in CD4+ large granular lymphocyte leukemia. The repertoire was sequenced with immunoSEQ multiplex PCR; TCRdb's copy has only in-frame clones and lacks some. Found here are 30,000 to 40,000 clones, about 80% of them singletons; the top ten hold around 0.5%. Sample: CD4+ T cells from blood buffy coats. All receptors come from a human donor in good health.

The rearrangement links TRBV5-1 to TRBJ1-3; maybe TRBD1 (6 bases). V lost 4 bases and J 0 bases, leaving 14 bases between the germline ends. This CDR3 contains 16 residues. CDR1 and CDR2 from the germline V gene are SGHRS and YFSETQ. In nucleotides, the CDR3 is TGCGCCAGCAGCCAGGACAGAGCAAACTCTGGAAACACCATATATTTT. As protein: CASSQDRANSGNTIYF.

This sequence joins TRBV5-6 and TRBJ2-1; 7 bases are a match to TRBD2. Losses at the gene ends were 0 bases for V and 0 bases for J; bases not matched to a gene: 0. Germline CDR1 SGHDT, CDR2 YYEEEE. This CDR3 has 15 residues. Written as DNA, the CDR3 is TGTGCCAGCAGCTTGGGGACTAGCTCCTACAATGAGCAGTTCTTC. This encodes CASSLGTSSYNEQFF.

The V call is TRBV7-3, the J call TRBJ2-3; D possibly corresponds to TRBD2 (5 bases). This CDR3 is built from 16 residues. V dropped 0 bases and J dropped 0 bases, with 10 bases sitting between them. Germline V gene data show CDR1 as SGHTA and CDR2 as FQGTGA. CDR3 in amino acids: CASSLTPRGSTDTQYF. CDR3 coding DNA: TGTGCCAGCAGCTTAACCCCACGGGGTAGCACAGATACGCAGTATTTT. The full variable domain, with the rest looked up from reference TRBV7-3 and TRBJ2-3, is GAGVSQTPSNKVTEKGKYVELRCDPISGHTALYWYRQSLGQGPEFLIYFQGTGAADDSGLPNDRFFAVRPEGSVSTLKIQRTERGDSAVYLCASSLTPRGSTDTQYFGPGTRLTVL.

The genes are TRBV4-1 and TRBJ2-2, with D possibly being TRBD1 or TRBD2 (5 bases each). The CDR3 length is 16 residues. Germline CDR1 and CDR2: MGHRA and YSYEKL. Trimming left V 4 bases short and J 4 bases short, with 16 bases between. The CDR3 DNA sequence: TGCGCCAGCAGCCCGTCGAGGGGCGCGGGCACCGGGGAGCTGTTTTTT. This sequence encodes CASSPSRGAGTGELFF.

This chain uses TRBV12-5 with TRBJ2-6; the D is unclear. Germline CDR1 reads LGHNT; CDR2 reads FRNRAP. The CDR3 is made up of 16 amino acids. V was pared by 1 base and J by 0 bases, with 7 bases between. CDR3 loop: CASGLAPSSGANVLTF. The CDR3 DNA reads TGTGCTAGTGGTTTGGCACCTAGCTCTGGGGCCAACGTCCTGACTTTC. The entire variable domain, with the rest obtained from reference TRBV12-5 and TRBJ2-6, is as follows: DARVTQTPRHKVTEMGQEVTMRCQPILGHNTVFWYRQTMMQGLELLAYFRNRAPLDDSGMPKDRFSAEMPDATLATLKIQPSEPRDSAVYFCASGLAPSSGANVLTFGAGSRLTVL.

This clone appeared a few times. The chain is built from TRBV2 and TRBJ1-5, with 7 bases lining up with TRBD1. After removal of 2 bases from V and 7 bases from J, the junction contained 5 bases not matched to a gene. The CDR3 is 14 amino acids. Germline loops: CDR1 SNHLY, CDR2 FYNNEI. The CDR3: CASSEMTGPQPQHF. The CDR3 bases are TGTGCCAGCAGTGAAATGACAGGGCCCCAGCCCCAGCATTTT.

V gene TRBV6-4 combines with J gene TRBJ1-2, with D tentatively TRBD1 (5 bases). V lost 0 bases to trimming and J lost 4 bases, with 6 bases between them. The CDR3 sequence is 13 residues long. From germline, CDR1 is MRHNA and CDR2 SNTAGT. In DNA, the CDR3 is TGTGCCAGCAGTGACTCGGGGGGCTATGGCTACACCTTC. It translates to CASSDSGGYGYTF.

The genes are TRBV5-4 and TRBJ2-2, with D maybe TRBD1 (5 bases). Germline V gene data show CDR1 as SGHNT and CDR2 as YYREEE (reference sequence). Trimming took 0 bases from V and 2 from J, leaving 8 bases between them. This CDR3 has 15 amino acids. CDR3 in amino acids: CASSLAGHNTGELFF. The CDR3 coding sequence is TGTGCCAGCAGCTTGGCAGGACATAACACCGGGGAGCTGTTTTTT.

The chain uses TRBV6-5 and TRBJ1-2, with D perhaps TRBD1 (6 bases). In germline, CDR1 is MNHEY, CDR2 SVGAGI. This CDR3 contains 16 residues. Trimming removed 0 bases from V and 7 bases from J, with 18 bases in between. DNA of the CDR3: TGTGCCAGCAGTTACTCAACAGGGTATGCTCTCTCTGGCTACACCTTC. Translated, it gives CASSYSTGYALSGYTF.

The chain uses TRBV18 and TRBJ2-1; 11 bases are a match to TRBD1. J gave up 3 bases and V 4 bases, and 2 bases lay outside the gene matches. The CDR3 is 15 amino acids. Germline CDR1 is KGHSH and CDR2 is LQKENI. The CDR3: CASSQGQGDYNEQFF. The CDR3 DNA is TGTGCCAGCTCACAGGGACAGGGGGACTACAATGAGCAGTTCTTC.

In its sample, this clone was seen a few times. The chain joins TRBV6-5 to TRBJ1-5; no reliable D call. V dropped 7 bases and J dropped 0 bases, with 7 bases sitting between them. The CDR3 sequence is 13 residues long. Germline values: CDR1 MNHEY, CDR2 SVGAGI. DNA of the CDR3: TGTGCCAGCAAACAGTATAGCAATCAGCCCCAGCATTTT. Amino acids: CASKQYSNQPQHF.

V gene TRBV7-2 combines with J gene TRBJ2-1; D ambiguous. CDR1 and CDR2 (germline): SGHTA, FQGNSA. V was cut by 0 bases and J by 4 bases, with 7 bases left in between. The CDR3 has 14 residues. CDR3 in amino acids: CASSLAWVYNEQFF. As DNA, the CDR3 is TGTGCCAGCAGCTTAGCGTGGGTATACAATGAGCAGTTCTTC.

The rearrangement uses TRBV14 and TRBJ1-4; unclear D gene. V lost 2 bases and J 8 bases, leaving 18 bases between the germline ends. The germline CDR1 and CDR2 sequences are SGHDN and FVKESK. This CDR3 has 16 amino acids. This chain's CDR3 is CASSQNPPQPGEKLFF. The DNA for the CDR3 is TGTGCCAGCAGCCAAAATCCGCCCCAACCGGGAGAAAAACTGTTTTTT.

This rearrangement joins TRBV7-9 to TRBJ2-1, with a tentative D call TRBD2 (6 bases). There are 13 residues in the CDR3. CDR1 is SEHNR, CDR2 FQNEAQ, per germline (reference sequence). V gave up 1 base and J gave up 6 bases, with 7 bases separating them. CDR3 nucleotides: TGTGCCAGCAGCTTAGAGACTAGCAATGAGCAGTTCTTC. Encoded protein: CASSLETSNEQFF.

The chain recombines TRBV9 with TRBJ1-1, with D uncertain. Trimming pared 4 bases from V and 4 bases from J, leaving 17 bases between. Germline loops: CDR1 SGDLS, CDR2 YYNGEE. The CDR3 loop spans 15 amino acids. Here the CDR3 DNA reads TGTGCCAGCAGCACGGGAGGACTTCAGAGCACTGAAGCTTTCTTT. The encoded protein is CASSTGGLQSTEAFF.

CDR3 sequence (DNA): TGCAGCGGCGGGACAGGGCAGAATGGCTACACCTTC. Its protein is CSGGTGQNGYTF. The rearrangement links TRBV29-1 to TRBJ1-2, with TRBD1 matching over 9 bases. With 7 bases clipped from V and 6 bases from J, the junction kept 6 bases outside the gene matches. The germline CDR1 and CDR2 sequences are SQVTM and ANQGSEA. The CDR3 is 12 amino acids.

The chain has TRBV6-6 and TRBJ2-7; a weak D match, TRBD2 (7 bases). CDR3 length equals 15 residues. V was pared by 2 bases and J by 0 bases, with 11 bases between. Germline V gene sequence: CDR1 MNHNY, CDR2 SVGAGI (reference sequence). Here the CDR3 DNA reads TGTGCCAGCAGTTACGGGCGGGGGCGCTCCTACGAGCAGTACTTC. Encoded protein: CASSYGRGRSYEQYF.

J is TRBJ2-3 and V is TRBV6-6; D may be TRBD1 (5 bases). The CDR3 is 15 amino acids. The germline gives CDR1 MNHNY, CDR2 SVGAGI (reference sequence). V lost 6 bases and J 0 bases, leaving 13 bases between the germline ends. The DNA of the CDR3 is TGTGCCAGCAGAATGGACACCGGGAGCACAGATACGCAGTATTTT. Translating gives CASRMDTGSTDTQYF.

The chain combines TRBV20-1 with TRBJ1-2, with D hard to call. The V end lost 2 bases, the J end lost 9 bases, and 10 bases lay between the germline ends. Germline V CDR1 and CDR2: DFQATT, SNEGSKA (reference sequence). The CDR3 totals 11 residues. DNA for the CDR3: TGCAGTGCTAGAACCTTTATTCGCTACACCTTC. The encoded protein is CSARTFIRYTF.

The V and J genes are TRBV6-6 and TRBJ1-1; 8 bases match TRBD1. From germline, CDR1 is MNHNY and CDR2 SVGAGI (reference sequence). V lost 4 bases to trimming and J lost 3 bases; unmatched junction nucleotides: 1. CDR3 length equals 13 residues. CDR3 sequence (DNA): TGTGCCAGCAGTTCCAGGGGGCACACTGAAGCTTTCTTT. Encoded protein: CASSSRGHTEAFF.